The next 25 T cell receptor beta chains were all read from a single sample in a study of shared clonotypes between healthy human individuals (TCRdb year 2020). Library method: the immunoSEQ multiplex PCR assay. The immuneACCESS repertoire file appears here via TCRdb, limited to in-frame rearrangements. These files lack a portion of the clones; in checked studies, under half of the deficit traces to unresolved V genes, and the cause of the others is not known. Here the sample has roughly 700,000 clones; about nine tenths occur a single time. The ten largest make up 30% to 35% of the sample. The sequenced sample consisted of memory CD8+ T cells from PBMCs. The meaning of the sample's cell subset or site label: CD45RO+ cells pooled with CCR7-negative TemRA cells. These receptors were collected from a man aged 18-30 years in good health. Some clones in this sample may be carry-over from other donors' samples.

The V gene is TRBV28, the J gene TRBJ2-1; D unclear. The V end was cut by 4 bases, the J end by 4 bases, with 11 bases between. CDR1 is MDHEN, CDR2 SYDVKM, per germline. The CDR3 has 14 amino acids. The CDR3 loop is CASSSLGPYNEQFF. As DNA, the CDR3 is TGTGCCAGCAGTTCATTAGGTCCATACAATGAGCAGTTCTTC.

The rearrangement links TRBV6-1 to TRBJ2-7; D is uncertain. Germline-derived CDR1 and CDR2 are MNHNS and SASEGT. CDR3 length: 12 residues. The V end lost 5 bases, the J end lost 5 bases, and 10 bases lay between the germline ends. Here the CDR3 reads CASSQNWDEQYF. The CDR3 DNA sequence: TGTGCCAGCAGTCAAAACTGGGACGAGCAGTACTTC.

The gene calls are TRBV11-2 and TRBJ2-7; D is unresolved. Per the germline V gene, CDR1 is SGHAT and CDR2 is FQNNGV. The CDR3 has 14 amino acids. The ends were cut back, 2 bases at V and 2 bases at J, with 10 bases in the middle. The CDR3 coding sequence is TGTGCCAGCAGCTTACGGTACCTCACCTACGAGCAGTACTTC. Translation: CASSLRYLTYEQYF. The full variable domain, completed using reference TRBV11-2 and TRBJ2-7, is EAGVAQSPRYKIIEKRQSVAFWCNPISGHATLYWYQQILGQGPKLLIQFQNNGVVDDSQLPKDRFSAERLKGVDSTLKIQPAKLEDSAVYLCASSLRYLTYEQYFGPGTRLTVT.

The chain combines TRBV2 with TRBJ1-2; 12 nucleotides agree with TRBD1. Germline-derived CDR1 and CDR2 are SNHLY and FYNNEI. This CDR3 region has 15 residues. Trimming at V came to 6 bases and at J to 4 bases, leaving 6 bases not matched to a gene. For the CDR3, the DNA is TGTGCCAGCAGCCCCGGGACAGGGGGCGGCTATGGCTACACCTTC. The encoded protein is CASSPGTGGGYGYTF.

The chain joins TRBV27 to TRBJ2-7; 7 nucleotides match TRBD1. The CDR3 spans 14 residues. The germline V gene has CDR1 MNHEY and CDR2 SMNVEV (reference sequence). Germline trimming cut 5 bases from V and 3 bases from J; bases unmatched to any gene: 7. The CDR3 reads CASSRSGTVYEQYF. The CDR3 DNA sequence: TGTGCCAGCAGTCGCTCCGGGACAGTCTACGAGCAGTACTTC.

This chain links TRBV6-5 with TRBJ2-7; 7 nucleotides align to TRBD1. Trimming took 5 bases from V and 0 from J; bases not matched to a gene: 7. The CDR3 is 15 residues long. Per the germline V gene, CDR1 is MNHEY and CDR2 is SVGAGI. CDR3 loop: CASSHWGQSSYEQYF. The CDR3 bases are TGTGCCAGCAGTCACTGGGGACAGAGCTCCTACGAGCAGTACTTC.

This clone showed up just once. The chain joins TRBV4-3 to TRBJ2-2; D unresolved. The CDR3 totals 18 residues. Germline CDR1 reads LGHNA; CDR2 reads YSLEER. The V and J ends lost 0 bases and 0 bases respectively, with 14 bases between them. Written as DNA, the CDR3 is TGCGCCAGCAGCCAAGATCTGCGCGGAGAAGCGAACACCGGGGAGCTGTTTTTT. Translated, it gives CASSQDLRGEANTGELFF.

V usage is TRBV14 and J usage is TRBJ2-7; D remains ambiguous. The CDR3 is 14 amino acids. V was pared by 3 bases and J by 4 bases, with 13 bases between. Germline CDR1 reads SGHDN; CDR2 reads FVKESK. The CDR3 loop reads CASSHYTSSYEQYF. The DNA of the CDR3 is TGTGCCAGCAGCCATTATACATCGAGTTACGAGCAGTACTTC.

V and J are TRBV7-6 and TRBJ2-7; weak D call: TRBD1 (5 bases). V lost 5 bases, J lost 11 bases, and 16 bases lay in between. CDR1 and CDR2 from the germline V gene are SGHVS and FNYEAQ. The CDR3 is made up of 12 amino acids. The CDR3 DNA follows: TGTGCCAGCAGCCACGGTTCCAAGGGGAAGTACTTC. This sequence encodes CASSHGSKGKYF. The variable domain in full, with the rest retrieved from reference TRBV7-6 and TRBJ2-7, is GAGVSQSPRYKVTKRGQDVALRCDPISGHVSLYWYRQALGQGPEFLTYFNYEAQQDKSGLPNDRFSAERPEGSISTLTIQRTEQRDSAMYRCASSHGSKGKYFGPGTRLTVT.

The chain combines TRBV9 with TRBJ2-2; D may correspond to TRBD1 or TRBD2 (5 bases each). V lost 3 bases and J 1 base, leaving 13 bases between the germline ends. This CDR3 has 16 residues. Germline V gene sequence: CDR1 SGDLS, CDR2 YYNGEE. CDR3 in amino acids: CASSERRDGNTGELFF. The CDR3 DNA follows: TGTGCCAGCAGCGAACGCCGGGACGGGAACACCGGGGAGCTGTTTTTT.

The chain couples TRBV7-6 to TRBJ2-7; the D is unclear. The CDR3 sequence is 15 residues long. Trimming stripped 5 bases from V and 3 bases from J, with 17 bases between. Germline CDR1 and CDR2: SGHVS and FNYEAQ. CDR3 protein: CASSPLAVAYYEQYF. The CDR3 coding sequence is TGTGCCAGCAGCCCTCTGGCTGTAGCCTACTACGAGCAGTACTTC.

The chain uses TRBV27 and TRBJ1-2; D may be TRBD1 (6 bases). Trimming took off 0 bases at V and 4 bases at J, with 12 bases between the two ends. The germline V gene encodes CDR1 MNHEY and CDR2 SMNVEV (reference sequence). This CDR3 spans 15 amino acids. The CDR3 here is CASSLSWGPSYGYTF. The CDR3 DNA is TGTGCCAGCAGTTTATCGTGGGGGCCCAGCTATGGCTACACCTTC.

The gene calls are TRBV13 and TRBJ1-1; D perhaps matches TRBD1 (6 bases). Germline V CDR1 and CDR2: PRHDT, FYEKMQ (reference sequence). Trimming cost V 5 bases and J 5 bases, with 15 bases left between them. The CDR3 covers 14 residues. CDR3 region: CASSPRGGRTEAFF. The CDR3 region has the DNA TGTGCCAGCAGCCCCAGGGGAGGTCGAACTGAAGCTTTCTTT. The full variable domain, completed using reference TRBV13 and TRBJ1-1, is AAGVIQSPRHLIKEKRETATLKCYPIPRHDTVYWYQQGPGQDPQFLISFYEKMQSDKGSIPDRFSAQQFSDYHSELNMSSLELGDSALYFCASSPRGGRTEAFFGQGTRLTVV.

The rearrangement links TRBV27 to TRBJ2-1; the D gene is possibly TRBD2 (6 bases). V lost 0 bases, J lost 3 bases, and 12 bases lay in between. CDR3 length: 16 amino acids. Per the germline V gene, CDR1 is MNHEY and CDR2 is SMNVEV (reference sequence). The CDR3, as DNA: TGTGCCAGCAGTTTATCCCCGGGAGCTGGCTACAATGAGCAGTTCTTC. Translating gives CASSLSPGAGYNEQFF.

V gene TRBV4-3 combines with J gene TRBJ2-1; 7 nucleotides agree with TRBD2. Germline values: CDR1 LGHNA, CDR2 YSLEER. The CDR3 length is 17 residues. The trim removed 5 bases at V and 3 bases at J, leaving 13 bases unmatched. The CDR3 region has the DNA TGCGCCAGCAGCACGGAGGTAGGACTAGAAAACTACAATGAGCAGTTCTTC. It translates to CASSTEVGLENYNEQFF.

The chain employs TRBV7-2 and TRBJ2-5; perhaps TRBD2 as D (5 bases). The ends were cut back, 2 bases at V and 6 bases at J, with 13 bases in the middle. Per the germline V gene, CDR1 is SGHTA and CDR2 is FQGNSA. The CDR3 sequence is 14 residues long. The chain's CDR3 is CASSLTGSVKTQYF. CDR3 DNA: TGTGCCAGCAGCTTAACGGGATCGGTGAAGACCCAGTACTTC.

V and J are TRBV2 and TRBJ2-1, with a weak D call TRBD2 (6 bases). The CDR3 is 15 residues long. V shed 6 bases and J shed 7 bases, with 19 bases lying between them. Germline CDR1 and CDR2: SNHLY and FYNNEI. The CDR3 is CASSPAAGMVNEQFF. The CDR3 DNA follows: TGTGCCAGCAGCCCGGCGGCGGGAATGGTAAATGAGCAGTTCTTC.

This chain links TRBV5-1 with TRBJ1-1; 8 positions agree with TRBD1. V shed 4 bases, J shed 3 bases, and the junction held 8 bases outside the gene matches. Germline-derived CDR1 and CDR2 are SGHRS and YFSETQ. The CDR3 covers 15 residues. The CDR3 is CASSPGQGWDTEAFF. The CDR3 DNA reads TGCGCCAGCAGCCCCGGACAGGGCTGGGACACTGAAGCTTTCTTT.

The rearrangement links TRBV6-1 to TRBJ1-2; D is unresolved. V was pared by 3 bases and J by 4 bases, with 9 bases between. From germline, CDR1 is MNHNS and CDR2 SASEGT. The CDR3 sequence is 13 residues long. Here the CDR3 DNA reads TGTGCCAGCAGTGAGTCAGTTTTCTATGGCTACACCTTC. Encoded protein: CASSESVFYGYTF.

This clone was seen just once. The chain uses TRBV27 and TRBJ2-3; no definite D call. V was trimmed by 2 bases and J by 4 bases, leaving 10 bases between them. The germline V gene has CDR1 MNHEY and CDR2 SMNVEV (reference sequence). This CDR3 region has 14 residues. The CDR3 DNA follows: TGTGCCAGCAGTTTAATTACAGCCGCAGATACGCAGTATTTT. This gives the protein CASSLITAADTQYF.

The chain's CDR3 is CASSLGGDSIHGYTF. The CDR3 DNA follows: TGTGCCAGCAGCTTAGGTGGGGATAGTATCCATGGCTACACCTTC. The chain is built from TRBV7-2 and TRBJ1-2; D uncertain. The CDR3 extends over 15 amino acids. Germline V lookup: CDR1 SGHTA, CDR2 FQGNSA. V lost 1 base to trimming and J lost 6 bases, with 15 bases between them.

The chain combines TRBV27 with TRBJ1-4; 7 nucleotides line up with TRBD1. From germline, CDR1 is MNHEY and CDR2 SMNVEV (reference sequence). The CDR3 covers 15 residues. The V and J ends lost 5 bases and 4 bases, in that order; junction bases with no gene match: 7. The CDR3 nucleotides are TGTGCCAGCAGTCCACAGGGGCTGGGTAATGAAAAACTGTTTTTT. Its translation is CASSPQGLGNEKLFF. The variable domain in full, completed from reference TRBV27 and TRBJ1-4, reads EAQVTQNPRYLITVTGKKLTVTCSQNMNHEYMSWYRQDPGLGLRQIYYSMNVEVTDKGDVPEGYKVSRKEKRNFPLILESPSPNQTSLYFCASSPQGLGNEKLFFGSGTQLSVL.

The chain has TRBV7-8 and TRBJ2-7, with D tentatively TRBD2 (5 bases). The ends were cut back, 5 bases at V and 3 bases at J, with 11 bases in the middle. The length of the CDR3 is 13 residues. In germline, CDR1 is SGHVS, CDR2 FQNEAQ. As DNA, the CDR3 is TGTGCCAGCAGCCCCGAGGAGGTCTACGAGCAGTACTTC. It yields the protein CASSPEEVYEQYF.

This clone was seen once. The chain has TRBV5-6 and TRBJ1-2; 10 bases are shared with TRBD1. The trim removed 0 bases at V and 8 bases at J, leaving 7 bases unmatched. Germline V CDR1 and CDR2: SGHDT, YYEEEE. The CDR3 has 15 amino acids. The CDR3 DNA follows: TGTGCCAGCAGCTTGGACTCGACAGGGGGCAGGGGCTACACCTTC. Its protein product is CASSLDSTGGRGYTF.

This clone is a singleton in its sample. The CDR3 DNA is TGTGCCAGCAGCGTAGGTCGTGTGGGGACAGGGGACTATGGCTACACCTTC. It encodes CASSVGRVGTGDYGYTF. This chain uses TRBV9 with TRBJ1-2, with 10 bases that match TRBD1. V shed 0 bases, J shed 3 bases, and the junction held 8 bases outside the gene matches. Germline CDR1 SGDLS, CDR2 YYNGEE. The CDR3 extends over 17 amino acids. The full variable domain, in which reference TRBV9 and TRBJ1-2 provide the parts outside the CDR3, is DSGVTQTPKHLITATGQRVTLRCSPRSGDLSVYWYQQSLDQGLQFLIQYYNGEERAKGNILERFSAQQFPDLHSELNLSSLELGDSALYFCASSVGRVGTGDYGYTFGSGTRLTVV.